Listed below are T cell receptor beta chains from one sample, sequenced in a study of CD8 T cells in ankylosing spondylitis. TCRdb recomputed calls from the 5' RACE reads with MiXCR, one row per CDR3 protein. Altogether 500,000 to 550,000 distinct CDR3 sequences are present, more than 9.5% being singletons, with the ten largest covering almost 7%. The sample consisted of blood, either unsorted or a sorted T cell fraction (not recorded which). All receptors come from a male donor with ankylosing spondylitis. The CDR3 runs from the conserved cysteine through the conserved F or W.

V,CDR3
TRBV6-1,CASRQDSGMETQYF
TRBV5-6,CASTLGGSHYNEQFF
TRBV27,CASSLYGAGANVLTF
TRBV2,CASVGDSSYEQYF
TRBV12-3/TRBV12-4,CASNRGQGTYGYTF
TRBV24-1,CATSDLGANEQFF
TRBV20-1,CSASPSGSGSVTGELFF
TRBV6-5,CASSSGTSGSIGELFF
TRBV7-9,CASSQGTSGTQYF
TRBV2,CASREQGAEAFF
TRBV11-2,CASSLGDRLFQETQYF
TRBV27,CASSFGTAGTGELFF
TRBV4-2,CASSLRQGEVMGEQYF
TRBV7-9,CASSSNSGANVLTF
TRBV12-3/TRBV12-4,CASTAGHEQYF
TRBV25-1,CASSGNSWKTQYF
TRBV20-1,CSARIPPAYNEQFF
TRBV7-6,CASSLAARNNEQFF
TRBV27,CASSSLGTASTDTQYF
TRBV20-1,CSASRDGNNEQFF
TRBV12-3/TRBV12-4,CASSVRPWKETQYF
TRBV7-2,CASSLQGSLYNEQFF
TRBV11-2,CASSADRGTQYF
TRBV18,CASSPLRGSDTEAFF
TRBV5-6,CASSRGSVGGYNEQFF
TRBV5-1,CASSLAVSTDTQYF
TRBV20-1,CSAPPRLAGVETQYF
TRBV6-2/TRBV6-3,CASSYVSAGEQFF
TRBV7-9,CASSPRQREDLEQYF
TRBV20-1,CSAPHQTSGGNEQFF
TRBV27,CASARGVRYEQYF
TRBV24-1,CATEGLADEQFF
TRBV29-1,CSVGWEGYNEQFF